This section outlines one T cell receptor beta chain sequence together with its context. For CDR3 and TCR beta VDJ profiling, genomic DNA was the template used. TCRdb re-called the reads with MiXCR, one entry per CDR3 protein. The repertoire has a few hundred thousand distinct CDR3 sequences, 45% to 65% of them found once; the top ten carry 1% to 1.5%. CDR3 length equals 12 residues. CDR1 and CDR2 from the germline V gene are SGHTA and FQGNSA. Trimming cost V 0 bases and J 7 bases, with 6 bases left between them. The sample originates from a study of CD8+CD57+ T cells in acquired aplastic anemia. CD8+CD57+ cell expansion had been shown by flow cytometry in patients chosen for sequencing.

Sequencing was carried out using sorted CD4+, CD8+, or CD8+CD57+ T cells (not recorded which) from PBMCs. This rearrangement joins TRBV7-2 to TRBJ1-1; no clear D gene. The receptor was isolated from a human donor with aplastic anemia. CDR3 DNA: TGTGCCAGCAGCTTAGCGGAGAATGAAGCTTTCTTT. Translation gives CASSLAENEAFF. Drawing the rest from reference TRBV7-2 and TRBJ1-1, the complete variable domain is GAGVSQSPSNKVTEKGKDVELRCDPISGHTALYWYRQSLGQGLEFLIYFQGNSAPDKSGLPSDRFSAERTGGSVSTLTIQRTQQEDSAVYLCASSLAENEAFFGQGTRLTVV.